This T cell receptor (beta chain) was recovered during a study of beta chain features in type 1 diabetes. Findings and caveats of the study: All four CD4+ subsets of Type 1 diabetes patients contained TCRB CDR3s that were moderately but significantly shorter. Comparison showed that naive, central memory and Treg TCRB repertoires appeared more similar among patients than among healthy donors. A definitive answer on HLA type influencing TCRB rearrangement was not reached here.

V dropped 6 bases and J dropped 4 bases, with 9 bases sitting between them. The germline V gene has CDR1 MDHEN and CDR2 SYDVKM. This CDR3 has 12 residues. This clone turned up a few times. The antigen is undetermined. What was sequenced were expressed TCRB transcripts, since all of the isolated RNA had been reverse transcribed. Sequenced by immunoSEQ multiplex PCR; TCRdb stores in-frame clones only, minus some. The data contain 100,000 to 150,000 clones, 17% of them singletons. This chain uses TRBV28 with TRBJ1-2; D gene unclear. This sequence was found in a man between 18 and 35 years old with type 1 diabetes. The sample was central memory CD4+ T cells from blood. CDR3 sequence: CASSTDLYGYTF. As DNA, the CDR3 is TGTGCCAGCAGCACAGATCTCTATGGCTACACCTTC.